This TCR beta chain was captured by sequencing in a study of cytomegalovirus exposure and HLA in healthy donors. Study summary: Falling in the Caucasian-associated ancestry cluster were 81% of under 450 genotyped donors. Study results and limitations: It was in a later analysis that TCR association rates were seen to vary by HLA locus, highest for DRB1 and lowest for HLA-C.

This clone was seen only a few times. What it binds is unknown. V lost 7 bases and J 4 bases, leaving 14 bases between the germline ends. The CDR3 is 14 residues long. Germline-derived CDR1 and CDR2 are MNHNS and SASEGT. The PCR made use of 60 Vbeta and 13 Jbeta primers. This table comes from immunoSEQ multiplex PCR, and its TCRdb copy is limited to in-frame clones, with some not included. The sample has 80,000 or so clones, around 70% seen once. This sequence originates from a man aged 30-40 years in good health and CMV-seropositive. The J gene is TRBJ1-5, the V gene TRBV6-1; no clear D. What was sequenced was PBMCs. CDR3 sequence (DNA): TGTGCCAGCACTTTATTACAGATAAATCAGCCCCAGCATTTT. Translation: CASTLLQINQPQHF.